The 27 T cell receptor beta chains below come from one sample, sequenced in a study of regulatory T cells in long-lasting Graves disease. This sample's time point: newly diagnosed GD, antithyroid drugs for less than 3 months. PBMC-derived RNA was used for the TCR library. Both iRepertoire HTBI primers and Arm-PCR of CDR3 regions were used to build the TCR beta libraries. TCRdb ran MiXCR on the multiplex PCR reads and lists one entry per CDR3 protein. This sample has about 530,000 distinct CDR3 sequences, with approximately 16% found just once. The data were also submitted as part of a second study, on T cells in Graves' hyperthyroidism and ophthalmopathy.

The sample in question was peripheral blood mononuclear cells (PBMCs), obtained at new diagnosis, from a patient treated with antithyroid drugs. These receptor sequences come from a woman aged 40 to 65 with Graves disease.

The rearrangement uses TRBV18 and TRBJ2-5, with no clear D. The CDR3 has 14 residues. V dropped 0 bases and J dropped 5 bases, with 10 bases sitting between them. CDR1 KGHSH and CDR2 LQKENI come from the germline V gene. The CDR3 DNA follows: TGTGCCAGCTCACCACCGTCGATAAGGGAGACCCAGTACTTC. Residues: CASSPPSIRETQYF. The variable domain in full, completed from reference TRBV18 and TRBJ2-5, reads NAGVMQNPRHLVRRRGQEARLRCSPMKGHSHVYWYRQLPEEGLKFMVYLQKENIIDESGMPKERFSAEFPKEGPSILRIQQVVRGDSAAYFCASSPPSIRETQYFGPGTRLLVL.

This clonotype was recorded a few times. One end of the junction does not line up with germline, which may come from a read error. The chain has TRBV7-8 and TRBJ1-4; D is perhaps TRBD1 (5 bases). This CDR3 is 15 amino acids long. CDR1 is SGHVS, CDR2 FQNEAQ, per germline. CDR3: CASSLTRWGNEKLFF. The CDR3 DNA follows: TGTGCCAGTAGCTTAACCCGATGGGGGAATGAAAAACTGTTTTTT.

The rearrangement links TRBV6-1 to TRBJ2-3; 7 bases agree with TRBD2. V shed 5 bases, J shed 2 bases, and the junction held 13 bases outside the gene matches. The CDR3 covers 17 residues. Germline V gives CDR1 MNHNS, CDR2 SASEGT. The CDR3 DNA follows: TGTGCCAGCAGTACCCCGTTCAGCGGGGACGTCACAGATACGCAGTATTTT. Encoded protein: CASSTPFSGDVTDTQYF.

The CDR3 loop is CASSLWVIGYTF. The CDR3 coding sequence is TGTGCCAGCAGCTTGTGGGTTATTGGCTACACCTTC. The chain joins TRBV5-8 to TRBJ1-2; D gene unclear. Germline V lookup: CDR1 SGHTS, CDR2 YDEGEE. The CDR3 length is 12 residues. Trimming removed 1 base from V and 7 bases from J, with 8 bases in between. The whole variable domain, remainder taken from reference TRBV5-8 and TRBJ1-2, is EAGVTQSPTHLIKTRGQQATLRCSPISGHTSVYWYQQALGLGLQFLLWYDEGEERNRGNFPPRFSGRQFPNYSSELNVNALELEDSALYLCASSLWVIGYTFGSGTRLTVV.

This clonotype was recorded many times. Its ends do not fully match the called genes, so a read error is possible. The chain combines TRBV5-1 with TRBJ2-7; unclear D gene. CDR1 is SGHRS and CDR2 is YFSETQ in the germline V gene. The CDR3 extends over 12 amino acids. CDR3 nucleotides: TGTGCCAGCAGCTCGGACTCCTACGAGCAGTACTTC. Amino acids: CASSSDSYEQYF.

A few counts support this clonotype. The rearrangement links TRBV2 to TRBJ2-6; the match to TRBD2 covers 9 bases. Germline lookup yields CDR1 SNHLY and CDR2 FYNNEI. CDR3 size: 16 residues. J was trimmed by 0 bases and V by 4 bases; bases with no gene match: 1. The CDR3 protein is CASSGRGGSGANVLTF. DNA for the CDR3: TGTGCCAGCAGTGGGCGGGGGGGCTCTGGGGCCAACGTCCTGACTTTC.

In this sample, this clonotype turned up many times. The genes are TRBV20-1 and TRBJ1-5; TRBD1 matches 9 bases. V shed 6 bases, J shed 9 bases, and the junction held 15 bases outside the gene matches. Germline loops: CDR1 DFQATT, CDR2 SNEGSKA (reference sequence). The CDR3 is made up of 15 amino acids. This chain's CDR3 is CSARLTGQGEGPQHF. Written as DNA, the CDR3 is TGCAGTGCCCGCCTGACGGGACAGGGAGAAGGGCCCCAGCATTTT.

Only a few counts were recorded for this clonotype. This chain connects TRBV11-2 to TRBJ1-2, with D perhaps TRBD1 (5 bases). This CDR3 region has 15 residues. V dropped 4 bases and J dropped 7 bases, with 19 bases sitting between them. Germline V gene lookup returns CDR1 SGHAT and CDR2 FQNNGV. For the CDR3, the DNA is TGTGCCAGCAGCTCCTCCGGGGGTATCGGCTGTGGCTACACCTTC. It is translated as CASSSSGGIGCGYTF.

This clonotype was counted a few times. The J gene is TRBJ1-1, the V gene TRBV4-1; possibly TRBD1 for D (5 bases). V lost 0 bases and J lost 1, with 18 bases in between. The CDR3 is made up of 18 amino acids. CDR1 is MGHRA, CDR2 YSYEKL, per germline. CDR3 nucleotides: TGCGCCAGCAGCCAAGAGAGTGTGAGGGGCGATCGGAACACTGAAGCTTTCTTT. Translated, it gives CASSQESVRGDRNTEAFF.

This chain joins TRBV5-1 and TRBJ2-1, with unresolved D. Germline CDR1 is SGHRS and CDR2 is YFSETQ. The CDR3 totals 15 residues. Between the trimmed V and J ends, which lost 4 bases and 2 bases, there was a span of 13 bases. The CDR3 region has the DNA TGCGCCAGCAGCGTCGACCAACCGACCTACAATGAGCAGTTCTTC. Translation: CASSVDQPTYNEQFF.

V and J are TRBV18 and TRBJ2-7, with D possibly being TRBD1 or TRBD2 (5 bases each). Trimming cost V 2 bases and J 5 bases, with 16 bases left between them. Per germline, CDR1 KGHSH and CDR2 LQKENI. The CDR3 contains 15 residues. This CDR3 is CASSPRDDTTHEQYF. Here the CDR3 DNA reads TGTGCCAGCTCACCAAGGGACGATACGACCCACGAGCAGTACTTC.

This clonotype has more than one count but fewer than ten. This chain connects TRBV11-2 to TRBJ2-4, with 8 bases that match TRBD1. The ends lost 5 bases at V and 9 bases at J; junction bases unmatched: 12. CDR3 size: 15 residues. Per germline, CDR1 SGHAT and CDR2 FQNNGV. The CDR3 sequence: CASSAPQGARSIQYF. CDR3 bases: TGTGCCAGCAGCGCGCCCCAGGGGGCGCGGTCCATTCAGTACTTC. The full variable domain, in which reference TRBV11-2 and TRBJ2-4 provide the parts outside the CDR3, is EAGVAQSPRYKIIEKRQSVAFWCNPISGHATLYWYQQILGQGPKLLIQFQNNGVVDDSQLPKDRFSAERLKGVDSTLKIQPAKLEDSAVYLCASSAPQGARSIQYFGAGTRLSVL.

This clonotype was seen repeatedly, ten times or more. This chain joins TRBV20-1 and TRBJ2-5, with 9 bases that match TRBD2. Trimming at V came to 6 bases and at J to 1 base, leaving 9 bases not matched to a gene. The CDR3 sequence is 15 residues long. Germline lookup yields CDR1 DFQATT and CDR2 SNEGSKA (reference sequence). CDR3 DNA sequence: TGCAGTGCCCCAGGTGGTAGCGGGGGCCAAGAGACCCAGTACTTC. This sequence encodes CSAPGGSGGQETQYF.

This clonotype was recorded many times. The junction differs from germline at one of its ends, possibly a read error. The chain couples TRBV11-2 to TRBJ2-1; 11 bases agree with TRBD2. Germline loops: CDR1 SGHAT, CDR2 FQNNGV. The CDR3 totals 14 residues. The CDR3 coding sequence is TGTGCCAGCAGATTAGCGGGGGGGAACAATGAGCAGTTCTTC. Translation: CASRLAGGNNEQFF.

The rearrangement joins TRBV5-1 to TRBJ1-2, with a possible D match to TRBD1 (6 bases). CDR3 length: 14 residues. V lost 0 bases to trimming and J lost 6 bases, with 12 bases between them. Germline V CDR1 and CDR2: SGHRS, YFSETQ. CDR3 region: CASSLAHRENGYTF. For the CDR3, the DNA is TGCGCCAGCAGCTTGGCGCACAGGGAGAATGGCTACACCTTC. Full variable domain (rest looked up from reference TRBV5-1 and TRBJ1-2): KAGVTQTPRYLIKTRGQQVTLSCSPISGHRSVSWYQQTPGQGLQFLFEYFSETQRNKGNFPGRFSGRQFSNSRSEMNVSTLELGDSALYLCASSLAHRENGYTFGSGTRLTVV.

In its sample, this clonotype was seen a few times. In DNA form, the CDR3 reads TGTGCCAGCAGCCATAGTCTACCCTACAATGAGCAGTTCTTC. The encoded protein is CASSHSLPYNEQFF. The J gene is TRBJ2-1, the V gene TRBV3-1; D is ambiguous. V was pared by 3 bases and J by 2 bases, with 8 bases between. CDR1 is LGHDT, CDR2 YNNKEL, per germline (reference sequence). The length of the CDR3 is 14 residues.

For this clonotype: In this CDR3 the conserved last residue, phenylalanine or tryptophan, is missing, so a read error is likely. The V and J genes are TRBV29-1 and TRBJ2-1; either TRBD1 or TRBD2 may fit D (7 bases each). The end of the DNA fits TRBJ2-5 better, so the J call may be wrong. Germline lookup yields CDR1 SQVTM and CDR2 ANQGSEA. The CDR3 consists of 15 residues. In DNA, the CDR3 is TGCAGCGTTCAGGGGGGGACAGCAACGAAAGAGACCCAGTACCTC. It is translated as CSVQGGTATKETQYL.

This clonotype occurred a few times. V gene TRBV15 combines with J gene TRBJ1-5; no clear D. Germline V gives CDR1 LNHNV, CDR2 YYDKDF (reference sequence). The CDR3 contains 15 residues. The V gene lost 1 base and the J gene lost 5 bases, with 12 bases spanning the gap. DNA of the CDR3: TGTGCCACCAGCAGAGGCCGAGGGAGGGATCAGCCCCAGCATTTT. As protein: CATSRGRGRDQPQHF.

In this sample, this clonotype turned up a few times. V usage is TRBV6-5 and J usage is TRBJ2-7; 7 bases line up with TRBD2. Germline V gene sequence: CDR1 MNHEY, CDR2 SVGAGI. After removal of 0 bases from V and 3 bases from J, the junction contained 8 bases not matched to a gene. This CDR3 has 16 residues. CDR3 DNA: TGTGCCAGCAGTTACTCCCCGGCTAGCGGAATCTACGAGCAGTACTTC. Protein product: CASSYSPASGIYEQYF.

This clonotype was seen at least ten times. V usage is TRBV18 and J usage is TRBJ1-4; possible D gene TRBD1, 5 bases. Germline V CDR1 and CDR2: KGHSH, LQKENI. The germline V and J ends were trimmed by 3 bases and 8 bases, with 16 bases remaining between them. This CDR3 contains 15 residues. The CDR3 spells CASSPAWQGWEKLFF. The CDR3 DNA reads TGTGCCAGCTCACCTGCGTGGCAGGGCTGGGAAAAACTGTTTTTT.

On this clonotype itself: A much larger clone differs from this one at a single base, so this may be a read error. The chain uses TRBV5-1 and TRBJ1-1; D gene unclear. Germline lookup yields CDR1 SGHRS and CDR2 YFSETQ. There are 13 residues in the CDR3. CDR3 bases: TGCGCCAGCAGCTTGGGGGCGAGCACTGAAGCTTCCTTT. Translation gives CASSLGASTEASF.

This clonotype was seen repeatedly, ten times or more. The V gene is TRBV5-1, the J gene TRBJ2-1; 7 bases map to TRBD1. Trimming took 0 bases from V and 6 from J; bases not matched to a gene: 3. This CDR3 has 14 amino acids. Germline CDR1 is SGHRS and CDR2 is YFSETQ. The CDR3 region has the DNA TGCGCCAGCAGCTTGGTTCCAGGGGGCAATGAGCAGTTCTTC. This encodes CASSLVPGGNEQFF.

This clonotype was picked up many times. This sequence joins TRBV11-2 and TRBJ2-3; maybe TRBD1 (6 bases). The V and J ends lost 5 bases and 0 bases respectively, with 15 bases between them. Germline V gene lookup returns CDR1 SGHAT and CDR2 FQNNGV. The CDR3 runs to 16 residues. The CDR3 region is CASSTQGTLSTDTQYF. In DNA, the CDR3 is TGTGCCAGCAGCACCCAAGGGACACTAAGCACAGATACGCAGTATTTT.

The table lists this clonotype with many counts. The V and J genes are TRBV6-9 and TRBJ1-1; TRBD1 aligns across 7 bases. The germline gives CDR1 MNHGY, CDR2 SVAAGI. The CDR3 has 16 residues. The V segment lost 3 bases and the J segment 0 bases; nucleotides outside the gene matches: 7. The CDR3 region is CASSYLQGLLNTEAFF. The CDR3 region has the DNA TGTGCCAGCAGTTACCTACAGGGGCTTTTGAACACTGAAGCTTTCTTT.

This clonotype occurred many times. This chain uses TRBV2 with TRBJ1-2, with a weak D call TRBD1 (6 bases). In germline, CDR1 is SNHLY, CDR2 FYNNEI. With 7 bases removed from V and 3 bases from J, the gap between germline ends came to 15 bases. The CDR3 sequence is 14 residues long. The CDR3 region has the DNA TGTGCCAGCACCCTAGGGACACCTTACTATGGCTACACCTTC. It encodes CASTLGTPYYGYTF.

The chain couples TRBV7-3 to TRBJ2-6; no reliable D call. Trimming shortened V by 4 bases and J by 0 bases, and 10 bases separated the two germline ends. Germline CDR1 is SGHTA and CDR2 is FQGTGA. The CDR3 extends over 16 amino acids. The CDR3 DNA is TGTGCCAGCAGCTATTACACGAGCTCTGGGGCCAACGTCCTGACTTTC. It codes for CASSYYTSSGANVLTF.

A word on this clonotype: A far bigger clonotype differs at one base, so this is likely a read error. The chain uses TRBV6-2 or TRBV6-3 and TRBJ1-1; the D gene is possibly TRBD1 (6 bases). V shed 1 base and J shed 0 bases, with 9 bases lying between them. Germline CDR1 reads MNHEY; CDR2 reads SVGEGT. This CDR3 has 15 residues. CDR3: CASSYLGGMNTEAFF. The CDR3 nucleotides read TGTGCCAGCAGTTACTTGGGGGGCATGAACACTGAAGCTTTCTTT.